Included here is one T cell receptor beta chain sequence, with context. Its target is unknown. These data originate in a study of T cell repertoires in cytomegalovirus infection. Study context: HLA-B-restricted CMV epitopes that are well studied were used alongside recently identified HLA-C-restricted ones. General study results and limits: Public TCR beta family frequency separated CMV-and-HLA carriers, including in an independent cohort.

Germline V CDR1 and CDR2: LGHNT, FRNRAP. The CDR3 has 14 residues. Trimming shortened V by 5 bases and J by 0 bases, and 11 bases separated the two germline ends. TCRdb called the reads again in MiXCR, with one record for every CDR3 protein. The table shows some 920,000 distinct CDR3 sequences, with roughly 30% occurring only once. The TCR sequence derives from a human donor in good health (CMV status not recorded). Some clones in this sample may be carry-over from other donors' samples. The source was cultured CD8+ T cells from PBMCs, collected from culture after CMV antigen stimulation. V is TRBV12-5 and J is TRBJ2-7, with TRBD1 as a possible D gene (6 bases). The CDR3 DNA reads as TGTGCTAGTGGTCGGGACACCTACTCCTACGAGCAGTACTTC. Protein sequence: CASGRDTYSYEQYF.